Described below is a single TCR beta chain sequence and its context. At one end, the junction sequence differs from germline, possibly due to a read error. The record originates from a study of cytomegalovirus exposure and HLA in healthy donors. Primers: 60 Vbeta forward and 13 Jbeta reverse. Produced via immunoSEQ multiplex PCR; TCRdb's table is partial and in-frame only. Altogether around 100,000 clones are present, about 70% being singletons, with the ten largest covering more than 2%. This receptor was identified in a man in his forties or fifties in good health and CMV-seropositive. The sample consisted of PBMCs.

The CDR3 is CANSPGDYSYEQYF. Written as DNA, the CDR3 is TGTGCCAACTCACCCGGCGACTACTCGTACGAGCAGTACTTC. The chain carries TRBV18 and TRBJ2-7; a possible D gene is TRBD2 (5 bases). Looked up from germline, CDR1 is KGHSH and CDR2 is LQKENI. The CDR3 sequence is 14 residues long.